This T cell receptor beta chain was sequenced for a study of glioma-infiltrating T cells. Findings and limits, study-wide: Only very few CDR3 sequences appeared in both tissue and blood.

Germline-derived CDR1 and CDR2 are SEHNR and FQNEAQ (reference sequence). Trimming shortened V by 1 base and J by 5 bases, and 9 bases separated the two germline ends. The CDR3 is 14 residues long. This clonotype was seen at least ten times. Its matching antigen is unknown. Using RNA template, CDR3s of TCR alpha and beta were amplified with iRepertoire arm-PCR. For one-step reverse transcription and amplification, roughly 95-400 ng of tissue mRNA or PBMC total RNA was used. One entry per CDR3 protein results from TCRdb running MiXCR on the multiplex PCR reads. The table lists 150,000 or so distinct CDR3 sequences, approximately 40% of them singletons, with over 15% in the top ten.

The chain carries TRBV7-9 and TRBJ2-1; D is unresolved. The clonotype comes from a human donor with low-grade glioma or glioblastoma, undergoing nonglioma brain surgery, or in good health (not recorded which). What was sequenced was glioma tissue, nonneoplastic brain tissue, or PBMCs (not recorded which). The CDR3 DNA sequence: TGTGCCAGCAGCTTAGATCTAAGGGACAATGAGCAGTTCTTC. Translated, it gives CASSLDLRDNEQFF.